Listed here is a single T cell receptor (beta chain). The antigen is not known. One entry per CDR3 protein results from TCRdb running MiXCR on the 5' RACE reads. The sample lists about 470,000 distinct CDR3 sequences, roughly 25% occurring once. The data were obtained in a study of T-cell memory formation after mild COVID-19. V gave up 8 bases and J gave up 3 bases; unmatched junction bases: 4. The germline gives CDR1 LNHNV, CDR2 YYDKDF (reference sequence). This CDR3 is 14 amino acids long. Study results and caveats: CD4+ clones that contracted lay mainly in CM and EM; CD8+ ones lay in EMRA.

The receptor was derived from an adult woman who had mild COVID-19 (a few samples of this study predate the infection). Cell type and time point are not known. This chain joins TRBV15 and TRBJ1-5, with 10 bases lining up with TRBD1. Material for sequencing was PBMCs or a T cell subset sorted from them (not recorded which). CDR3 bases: TGTGCCACCGGGACAGGGGAAAACAATCAGCCCCAGCATTTT. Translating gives CATGTGENNQPQHF. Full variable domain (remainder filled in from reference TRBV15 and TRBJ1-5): DAMVIQNPRYQVTQFGKPVTLSCSQTLNHNVMYWYQQKSSQAPKLLFHYYDKDFNNEADTPDNFQSRRPNTSFCFLDIRSPGLGDTAMYLCATGTGENNQPQHFGDGTRLSIL.